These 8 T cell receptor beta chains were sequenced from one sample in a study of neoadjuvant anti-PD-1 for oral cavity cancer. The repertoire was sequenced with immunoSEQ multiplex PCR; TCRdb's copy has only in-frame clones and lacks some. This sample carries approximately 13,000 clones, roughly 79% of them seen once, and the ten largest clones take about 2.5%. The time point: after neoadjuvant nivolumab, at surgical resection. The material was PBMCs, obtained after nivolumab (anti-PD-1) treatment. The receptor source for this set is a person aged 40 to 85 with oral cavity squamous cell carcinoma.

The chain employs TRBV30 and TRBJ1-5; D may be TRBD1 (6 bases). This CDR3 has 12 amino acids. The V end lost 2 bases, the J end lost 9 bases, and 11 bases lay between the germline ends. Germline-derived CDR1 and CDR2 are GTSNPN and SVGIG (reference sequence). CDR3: CAWSFEGGPQHF. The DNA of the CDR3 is TGTGCCTGGAGTTTTGAGGGGGGGCCCCAGCATTTT. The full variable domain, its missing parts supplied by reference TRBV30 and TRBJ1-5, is SQTIHQWPATLVQPVGSPLSLECTVEGTSNPNLYWYRQAAGRGLQLLFYSVGIGQISSEVPQNLSASRPQDRQFILSSKKLLLSDSGFYLCAWSFEGGPQHFGDGTRLSIL.

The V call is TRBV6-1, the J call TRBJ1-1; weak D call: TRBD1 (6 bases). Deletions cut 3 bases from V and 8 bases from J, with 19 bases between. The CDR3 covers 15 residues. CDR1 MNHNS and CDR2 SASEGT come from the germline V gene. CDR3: CASSDPAGARWEAFF. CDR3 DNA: TGTGCCAGCAGTGACCCAGCAGGGGCCCGTTGGGAAGCTTTCTTT.

The chain's CDR3 is CASSTGWGSTTNEKLFF. The CDR3 DNA sequence: TGTGCCAGCAGCACAGGGTGGGGTTCCACAACTAATGAAAAACTGTTTTTT. The chain joins TRBV28 to TRBJ1-4; the D gene is possibly TRBD1 (6 bases). V shed 6 bases and J shed 0 bases, with 17 bases lying between them. Germline V gene sequence: CDR1 MDHEN, CDR2 SYDVKM. CDR3 size: 17 residues.

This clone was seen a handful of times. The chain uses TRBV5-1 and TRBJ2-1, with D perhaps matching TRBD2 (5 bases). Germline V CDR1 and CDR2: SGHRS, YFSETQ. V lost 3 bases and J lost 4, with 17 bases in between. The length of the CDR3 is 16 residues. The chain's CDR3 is CASSSGTRVGYNEQFF. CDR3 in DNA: TGCGCCAGCAGCTCGGGAACACGGGTGGGGTACAATGAGCAGTTCTTC.

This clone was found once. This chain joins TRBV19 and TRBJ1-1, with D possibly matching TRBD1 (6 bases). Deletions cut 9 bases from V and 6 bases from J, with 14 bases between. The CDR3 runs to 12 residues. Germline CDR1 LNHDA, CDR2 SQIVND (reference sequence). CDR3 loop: CASKTGMAEAFF. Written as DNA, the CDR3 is TGTGCCAGCAAAACAGGGATGGCTGAAGCTTTCTTT.

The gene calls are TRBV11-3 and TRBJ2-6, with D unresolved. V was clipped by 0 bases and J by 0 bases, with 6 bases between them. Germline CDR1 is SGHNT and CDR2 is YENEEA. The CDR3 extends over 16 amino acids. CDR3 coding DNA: TGTGCCAGCAGCTTAGACGGAAACTCTGGGGCCAACGTCCTGACTTTC. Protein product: CASSLDGNSGANVLTF.

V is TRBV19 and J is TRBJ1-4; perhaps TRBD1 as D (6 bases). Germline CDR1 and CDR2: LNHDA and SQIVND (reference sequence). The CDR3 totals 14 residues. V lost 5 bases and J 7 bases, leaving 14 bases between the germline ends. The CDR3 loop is CASSPNQGREKLFF. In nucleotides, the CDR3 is TGTGCCAGTAGTCCAAACCAGGGGCGTGAAAAACTGTTTTTT.

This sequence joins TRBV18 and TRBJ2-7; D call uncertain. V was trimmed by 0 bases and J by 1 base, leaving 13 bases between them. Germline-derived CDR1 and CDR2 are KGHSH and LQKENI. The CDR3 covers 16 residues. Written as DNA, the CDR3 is TGTGCCAGCTCACCACCGTGGACCCAGAGTTCCTACGAGCAGTACTTC. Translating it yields CASSPPWTQSSYEQYF.